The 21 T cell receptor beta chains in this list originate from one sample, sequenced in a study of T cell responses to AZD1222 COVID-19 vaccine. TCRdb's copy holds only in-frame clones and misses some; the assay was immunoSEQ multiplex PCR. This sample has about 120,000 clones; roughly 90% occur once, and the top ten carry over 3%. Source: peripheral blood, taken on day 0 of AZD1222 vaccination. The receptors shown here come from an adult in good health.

CDR3 in amino acids: CASSEGRAGNTIYF. DNA for the CDR3: TGTGCCAGTAGTGAGGGGAGGGCTGGAAACACCATATATTTT. V is TRBV19 and J is TRBJ1-3; D may be TRBD1 (5 bases). Germline CDR1 LNHDA, CDR2 SQIVND (reference sequence). Trimming removed 5 bases at V and 2 bases at J, with 10 bases between. This CDR3 comprises 14 residues.

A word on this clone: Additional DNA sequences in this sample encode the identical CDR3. The CDR3 DNA reads TGTGCCAGCAGTTACTCGGGGTATGGCTACACCTTC. Translated: CASSYSGYGYTF. J is TRBJ1-2 and V is TRBV6-5; no definite D call. Per germline, CDR1 MNHEY and CDR2 SVGAGI. V was clipped by 0 bases and J by 5 bases, with 4 bases between them. The CDR3 has 12 residues.

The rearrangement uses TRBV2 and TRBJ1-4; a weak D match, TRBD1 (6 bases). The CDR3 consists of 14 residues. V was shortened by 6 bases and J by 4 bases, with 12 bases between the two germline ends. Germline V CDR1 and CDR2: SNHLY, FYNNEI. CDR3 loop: CASSVQGNNEKLFF. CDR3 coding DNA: TGTGCCAGCAGCGTACAGGGAAATAATGAAAAACTGTTTTTT.

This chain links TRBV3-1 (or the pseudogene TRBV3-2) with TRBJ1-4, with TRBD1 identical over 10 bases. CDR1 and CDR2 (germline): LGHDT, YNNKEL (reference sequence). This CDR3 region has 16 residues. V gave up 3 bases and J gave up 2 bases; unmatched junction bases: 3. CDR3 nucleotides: TGTGCCAGCAGCCAGGGGACAGGGGTTACTAATGAAAAACTGTTTTTT. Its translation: CASSQGTGVTNEKLFF.

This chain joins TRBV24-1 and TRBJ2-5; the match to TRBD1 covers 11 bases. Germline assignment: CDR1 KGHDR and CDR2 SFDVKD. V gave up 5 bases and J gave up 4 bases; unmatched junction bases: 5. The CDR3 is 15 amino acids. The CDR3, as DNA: TGTGCCACCAGTGGACTGGGACAGGGGGGAGAGACCCAGTACTTC. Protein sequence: CATSGLGQGGETQYF.

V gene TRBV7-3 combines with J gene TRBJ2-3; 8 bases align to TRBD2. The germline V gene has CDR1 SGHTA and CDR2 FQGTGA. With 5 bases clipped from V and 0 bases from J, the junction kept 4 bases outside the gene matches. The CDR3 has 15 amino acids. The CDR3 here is CASSPGLASTDTQYF. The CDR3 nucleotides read TGTGCCAGCAGCCCCGGACTAGCTAGCACAGATACGCAGTATTTT.

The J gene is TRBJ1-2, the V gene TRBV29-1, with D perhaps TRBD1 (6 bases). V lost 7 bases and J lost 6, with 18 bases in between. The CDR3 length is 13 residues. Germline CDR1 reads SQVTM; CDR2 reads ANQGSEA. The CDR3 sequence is CSAIRSGAHGYTF. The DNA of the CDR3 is TGCAGCGCGATTAGGTCGGGGGCGCATGGCTACACCTTC.

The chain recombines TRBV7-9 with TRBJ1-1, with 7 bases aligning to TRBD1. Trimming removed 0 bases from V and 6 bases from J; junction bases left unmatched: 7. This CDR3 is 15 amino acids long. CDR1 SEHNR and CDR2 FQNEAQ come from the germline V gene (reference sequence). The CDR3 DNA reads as TGTGCCAGCAGCTTAGCAGGGGGCTCGTTCCCTGAAGCTTTCTTT. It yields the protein CASSLAGGSFPEAFF.

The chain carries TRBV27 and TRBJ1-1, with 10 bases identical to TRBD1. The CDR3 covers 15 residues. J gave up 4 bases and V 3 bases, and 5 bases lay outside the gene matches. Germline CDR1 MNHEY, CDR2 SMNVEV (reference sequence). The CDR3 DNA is TGTGCCAGCAGTTTCCTGGGACAGGGGAGCACTGAAGCTTTCTTT. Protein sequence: CASSFLGQGSTEAFF.

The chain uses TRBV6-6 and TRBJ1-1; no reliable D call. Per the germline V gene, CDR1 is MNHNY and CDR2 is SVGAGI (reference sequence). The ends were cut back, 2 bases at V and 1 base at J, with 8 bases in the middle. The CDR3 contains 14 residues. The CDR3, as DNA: TGTGCCAGCAGTTACCCGGGTCAGAACACTGAAGCTTTCTTT. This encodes CASSYPGQNTEAFF.

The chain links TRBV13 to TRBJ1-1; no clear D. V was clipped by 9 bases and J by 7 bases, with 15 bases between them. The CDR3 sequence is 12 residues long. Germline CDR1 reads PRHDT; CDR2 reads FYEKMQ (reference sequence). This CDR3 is CARGGLEGEAFF. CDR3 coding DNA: TGTGCCAGGGGAGGGCTGGAGGGTGAAGCTTTCTTT.

The CDR3: CSVLRAGSTGELFF. The CDR3 nucleotides are TGCAGCGTTTTGAGGGCGGGCAGCACCGGGGAGCTGTTTTTT. The chain has TRBV29-1 and TRBJ2-2; D perhaps matches TRBD2 (5 bases). CDR1 and CDR2 from the germline V gene are SQVTM and ANQGSEA. Between the trimmed V and J ends, which lost 5 bases and 4 bases, there was a span of 14 bases. The CDR3 runs 14 residues.

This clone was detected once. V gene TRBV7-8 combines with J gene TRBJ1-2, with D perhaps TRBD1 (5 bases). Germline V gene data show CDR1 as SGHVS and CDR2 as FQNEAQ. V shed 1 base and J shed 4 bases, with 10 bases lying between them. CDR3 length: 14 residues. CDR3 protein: CASSLEGDGYGYTF. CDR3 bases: TGTGCCAGCAGCTTAGAAGGGGACGGCTATGGCTACACCTTC.

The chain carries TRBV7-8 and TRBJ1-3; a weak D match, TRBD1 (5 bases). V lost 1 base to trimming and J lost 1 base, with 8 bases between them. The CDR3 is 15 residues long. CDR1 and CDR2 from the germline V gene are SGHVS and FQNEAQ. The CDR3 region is CASSLGGPSGNTIYF. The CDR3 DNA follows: TGTGCCAGCAGCTTAGGGGGCCCTTCTGGAAACACCATATATTTT.

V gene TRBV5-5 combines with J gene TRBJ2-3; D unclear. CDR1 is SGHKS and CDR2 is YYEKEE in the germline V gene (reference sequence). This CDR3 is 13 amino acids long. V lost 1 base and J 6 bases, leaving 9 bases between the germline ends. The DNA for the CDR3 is TGTGCCAGCAGCTTGCCTAGTTCGGATACGCAGTATTTT. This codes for CASSLPSSDTQYF.

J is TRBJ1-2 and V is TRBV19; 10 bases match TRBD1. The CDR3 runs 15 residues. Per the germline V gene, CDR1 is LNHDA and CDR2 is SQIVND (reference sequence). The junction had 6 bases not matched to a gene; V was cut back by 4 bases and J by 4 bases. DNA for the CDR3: TGTGCCAGTAGTACCGGGACAGGGGAGGGCTATGGCTACACCTTC. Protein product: CASSTGTGEGYGYTF.

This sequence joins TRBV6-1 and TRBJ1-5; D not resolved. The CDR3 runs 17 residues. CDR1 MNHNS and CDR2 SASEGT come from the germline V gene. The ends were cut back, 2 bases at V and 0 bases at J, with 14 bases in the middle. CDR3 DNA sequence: TGTGCCAGCAGTGAACCGCCATCATTTTATAGCAATCAGCCCCAGCATTTT. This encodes CASSEPPSFYSNQPQHF.

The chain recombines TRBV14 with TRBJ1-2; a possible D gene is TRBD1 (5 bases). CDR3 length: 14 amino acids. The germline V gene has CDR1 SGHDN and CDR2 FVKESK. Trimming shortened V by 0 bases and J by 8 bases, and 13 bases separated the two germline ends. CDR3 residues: CASSQDKGLGGYTF. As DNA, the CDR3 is TGTGCCAGCAGCCAAGATAAGGGGCTTGGCGGCTACACCTTC.

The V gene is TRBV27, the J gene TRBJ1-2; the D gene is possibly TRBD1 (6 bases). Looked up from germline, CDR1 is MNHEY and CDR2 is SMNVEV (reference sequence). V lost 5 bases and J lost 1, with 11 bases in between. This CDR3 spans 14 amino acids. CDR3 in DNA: TGTGCCAGCAGTATGACAGGCCGTAACTATGGCTACACCTTC. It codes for CASSMTGRNYGYTF.

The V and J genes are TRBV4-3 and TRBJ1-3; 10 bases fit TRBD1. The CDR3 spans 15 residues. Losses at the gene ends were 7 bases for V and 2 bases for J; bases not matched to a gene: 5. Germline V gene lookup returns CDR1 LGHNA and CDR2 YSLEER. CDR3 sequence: CASNRDRGPGNTIYF. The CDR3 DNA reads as TGCGCCAGCAACAGAGACAGGGGGCCTGGAAACACCATATATTTT.

CDR3 DNA: TGCGCCAGCATCGAGGGGGCGGGGCCCCAAGAGACCCAGTACTTC. This codes for CASIEGAGPQETQYF. The V gene is TRBV5-1, the J gene TRBJ2-5; a possible D gene is TRBD1 (7 bases). The length of the CDR3 is 15 residues. The germline V gene has CDR1 SGHRS and CDR2 YFSETQ. With 6 bases removed from V and 1 base from J, the gap between germline ends came to 16 bases.